This T cell receptor beta chain is drawn from a study of blood T cell repertoires in COVID-19 (TCRdb year 2020). Background for the entire study: The collaborator samples originated in the United States, Italy and Spain and spanned the acute and convalescent phases of COVID-19. Where HLA class I and class II types were available, the types were taken from metadata supplied by the sample provider, not from assay-based typing. The prospective study material was composed of cDNA or gDNA derived from T cells, B-cell-depleted T cells, or PBMCs. The repertoires were released in a freely available public database intended as a resource for research on the immune response to SARS-CoV-2. Nearly every sample came with metadata listing a de-identified subject ID, COVID-19 status, age in years and sex. Deeply sampled blood TCRbeta repertoires from subjects exposed to, actively infected with, or recovered from COVID-19 were included in the dataset. The samples were drawn from the first 160 participants of the ongoing ImmuneRACE study and from under 1,500 subjects provided by 6 global collaborators.

In the prospective study, participants were about 18 to 90 years old, resided in about two dozen geographic areas of the United States, and were enrolled through a virtual design. In the prospective study, cohorts were assigned on the basis of participant-reported clinical history obtained from a screening survey and a study questionnaire. Recovered participants in ImmuneRACE Cohort 3 were defined by two consecutive negative NP/OP PCR tests, clearance by a healthcare professional, or resolution of symptoms. Each participant in the prospective study had whole blood, serum and a nasopharyngeal or oropharyngeal swab collected by mobile phlebotomists. Additional blood draws and questionnaires over an approximately 2-month period could optionally be provided by prospective study participants. Prospective study blood samples were shipped either frozen or at room temperature before DNA extraction. On this clone itself: The antigen it binds to is not known. Base qualities are not recorded, but no much larger clone differs from it by a single base.

TCRbeta CDR3 regions were amplified from genomic DNA by means of the immunoSEQ Assay, a bias-controlled multiplex PCR. On the study's bioinformatics: Within the assay, amplification of reference gene primers was used to estimate how many nucleated cells each sample contained. To quantify the absolute abundance of each unique TCRbeta CDR3 rearrangement, sequence reads were collapsed and filtered. For each sample, productive Simpson clonality was calculated as the square root of Simpson's diversity index over productive rearrangements. TCRdb mirrors the immuneACCESS table, restricted to in-frame sequences. Some clones are absent from its copies; in checked studies, under half trace to an unresolved V gene, and the reason for the others is unknown. For V, J and clone size, that table is used; D and trimming come from the DNA. The sample has about 400,000 clones on record, roughly 90% of them singletons. The top ten hold 1.7% of the sample.

Study-wide conclusions, independent of this receptor: Clinical and demographic metadata were provided uncurated, with the amount varying by source and participant.

This TCR was sampled from a woman in her twenties or thirties who had recovered from COVID-19. The source material was PBMCs or T cells enriched from blood (not recorded which).

The CDR3 reads CASSRRDRLNKKQYF. The nucleotides are TGCGCCAGCAGTCGTCGGGACAGACTTAATAAGAAGCAGTACTTC. Recombination connected TRBV23-1 to TRBJ2-7; TRBD1 agrees with 7 junctional bases. TRBV23-1 is annotated as an ORF whose role is uncertain. Here V drops 4 bases and J drops 8 bases, and the junction holds 14 bases not matched to any gene. From its cysteine to its phenylalanine, the CDR3 spans 15 amino acids. Left in the record is the CDR3 DNA by itself, 45 bases read in frame from the first base.